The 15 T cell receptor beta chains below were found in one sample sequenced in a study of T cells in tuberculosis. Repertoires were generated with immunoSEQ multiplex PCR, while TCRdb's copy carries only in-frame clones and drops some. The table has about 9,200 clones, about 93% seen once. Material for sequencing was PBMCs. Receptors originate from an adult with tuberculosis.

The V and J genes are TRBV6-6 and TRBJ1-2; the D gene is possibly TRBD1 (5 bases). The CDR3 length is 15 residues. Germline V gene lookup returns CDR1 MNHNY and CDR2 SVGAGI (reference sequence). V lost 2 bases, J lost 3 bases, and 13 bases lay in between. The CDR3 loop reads CASSYLGTRHYGYTF. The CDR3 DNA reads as TGTGCCAGCAGTTACCTGGGGACTCGCCACTATGGCTACACCTTC.

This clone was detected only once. The CDR3: CASNAGTPTNEQFF. CDR3 nucleotide sequence: TGTGCCAGCAACGCCGGGACTCCGACGAATGAGCAGTTCTTC. The chain carries TRBV27 and TRBJ2-1; TRBD2 is a possible D gene (6 bases). With 7 bases removed from V and 7 bases from J, the gap between germline ends came to 17 bases. The CDR3 has 14 residues. Germline V gene sequence: CDR1 MNHEY, CDR2 SMNVEV (reference sequence).

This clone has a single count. CDR3 DNA sequence: TGCGCCAGCAGCCACCTCTTCCAGGGTACCTACGAGCAGTACTTC. It codes for CASSHLFQGTYEQYF. V and J are TRBV4-1 and TRBJ2-7, with D perhaps matching TRBD1 (5 bases). The CDR3 is 15 residues long. V lost 3 bases and J 2 bases, leaving 14 bases between the germline ends. Germline V CDR1 and CDR2: MGHRA, YSYEKL.

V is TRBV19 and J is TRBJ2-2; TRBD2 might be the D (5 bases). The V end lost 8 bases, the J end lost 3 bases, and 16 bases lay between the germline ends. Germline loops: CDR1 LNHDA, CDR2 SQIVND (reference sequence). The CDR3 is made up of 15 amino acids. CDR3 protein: CASRGFSEYTGELFF. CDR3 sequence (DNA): TGTGCCAGTCGTGGATTTAGCGAATACACCGGGGAGCTGTTTTTT.

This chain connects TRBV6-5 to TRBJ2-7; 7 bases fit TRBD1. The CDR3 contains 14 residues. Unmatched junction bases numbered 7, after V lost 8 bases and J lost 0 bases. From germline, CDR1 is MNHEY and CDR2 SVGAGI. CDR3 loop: CASLDRARSYEQYF. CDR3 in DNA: TGTGCCAGCCTTGACAGGGCCCGCTCCTACGAGCAGTACTTC.

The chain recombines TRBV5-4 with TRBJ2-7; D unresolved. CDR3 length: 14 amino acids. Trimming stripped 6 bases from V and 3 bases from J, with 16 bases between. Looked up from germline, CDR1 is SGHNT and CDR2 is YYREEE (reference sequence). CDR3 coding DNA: TGTGCCAGCACCCTGAGACCAGGTTTCTACGAGCAGTACTTC. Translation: CASTLRPGFYEQYF.

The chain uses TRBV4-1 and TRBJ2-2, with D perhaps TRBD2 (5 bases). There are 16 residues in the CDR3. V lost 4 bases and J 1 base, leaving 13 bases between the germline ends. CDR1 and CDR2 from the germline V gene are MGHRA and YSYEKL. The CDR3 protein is CASSPVLRGNTGELFF. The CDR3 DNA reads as TGCGCCAGCAGCCCGGTGCTCCGGGGGAACACCGGGGAGCTGTTTTTT.

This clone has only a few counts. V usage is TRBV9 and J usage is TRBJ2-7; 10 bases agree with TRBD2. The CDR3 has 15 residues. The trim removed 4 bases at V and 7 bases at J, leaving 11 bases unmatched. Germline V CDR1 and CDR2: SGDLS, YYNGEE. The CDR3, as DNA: TGTGCCAGCAGCCTAGGGCTAGCGGGAGCGGGGGAGCAGTACTTC. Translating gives CASSLGLAGAGEQYF.

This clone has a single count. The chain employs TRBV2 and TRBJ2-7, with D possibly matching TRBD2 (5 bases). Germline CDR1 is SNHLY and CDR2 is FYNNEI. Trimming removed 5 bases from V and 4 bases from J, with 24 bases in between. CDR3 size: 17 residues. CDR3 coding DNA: TGTGCCAGCAGTCAACCACCCCGGGGAGTCGAGGGATACGAGCAGTACTTC. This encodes CASSQPPRGVEGYEQYF. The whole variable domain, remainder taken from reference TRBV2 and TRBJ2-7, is EPEVTQTPSHQVTQMGQEVILRCVPISNHLYFYWYRQILGQKVEFLVSFYNNEISEKSEIFDDQFSVERPDGSNFTLKIRSTKLEDSAMYFCASSQPPRGVEGYEQYFGPGTRLTVT.

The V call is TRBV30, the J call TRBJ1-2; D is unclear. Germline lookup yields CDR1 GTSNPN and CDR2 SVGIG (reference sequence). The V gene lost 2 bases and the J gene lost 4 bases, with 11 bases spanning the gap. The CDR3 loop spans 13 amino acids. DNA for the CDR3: TGTGCCTGGAGTCCACCGGGTCTCTATGGCTACACCTTC. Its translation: CAWSPPGLYGYTF.

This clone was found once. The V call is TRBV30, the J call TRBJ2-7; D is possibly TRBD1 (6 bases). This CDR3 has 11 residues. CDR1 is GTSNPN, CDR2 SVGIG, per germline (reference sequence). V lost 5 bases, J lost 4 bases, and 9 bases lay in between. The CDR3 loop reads CAWRTAYEQYF. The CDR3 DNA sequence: TGTGCCTGGCGGACAGCTTACGAGCAGTACTTC.

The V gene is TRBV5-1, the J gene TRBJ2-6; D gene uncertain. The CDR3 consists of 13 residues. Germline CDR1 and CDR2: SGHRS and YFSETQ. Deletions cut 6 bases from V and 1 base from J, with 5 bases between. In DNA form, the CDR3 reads TGCGCCAGCAAAGCTTCTGGGGCCAACGTCCTGACTTTC. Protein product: CASKASGANVLTF.

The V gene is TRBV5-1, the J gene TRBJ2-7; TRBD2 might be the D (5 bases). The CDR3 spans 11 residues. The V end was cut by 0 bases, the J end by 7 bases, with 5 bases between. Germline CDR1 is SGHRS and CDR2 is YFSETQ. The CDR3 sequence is CASSLAGEQYF. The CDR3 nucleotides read TGCGCCAGCAGCTTGGCGGGGGAGCAGTACTTC.

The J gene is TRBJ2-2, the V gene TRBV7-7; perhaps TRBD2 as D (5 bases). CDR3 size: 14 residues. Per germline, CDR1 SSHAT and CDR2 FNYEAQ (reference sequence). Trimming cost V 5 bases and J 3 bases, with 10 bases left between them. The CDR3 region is CASSVDGDTGELFF. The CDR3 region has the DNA TGTGCCAGCAGCGTAGACGGGGACACCGGGGAGCTGTTTTTT.

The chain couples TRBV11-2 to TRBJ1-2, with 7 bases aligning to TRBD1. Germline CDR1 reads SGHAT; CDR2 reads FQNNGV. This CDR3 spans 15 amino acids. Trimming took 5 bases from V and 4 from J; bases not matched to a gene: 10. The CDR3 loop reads CASSPGTATFYGYTF. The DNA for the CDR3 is TGTGCCAGCAGCCCTGGGACAGCTACCTTCTATGGCTACACCTTC.